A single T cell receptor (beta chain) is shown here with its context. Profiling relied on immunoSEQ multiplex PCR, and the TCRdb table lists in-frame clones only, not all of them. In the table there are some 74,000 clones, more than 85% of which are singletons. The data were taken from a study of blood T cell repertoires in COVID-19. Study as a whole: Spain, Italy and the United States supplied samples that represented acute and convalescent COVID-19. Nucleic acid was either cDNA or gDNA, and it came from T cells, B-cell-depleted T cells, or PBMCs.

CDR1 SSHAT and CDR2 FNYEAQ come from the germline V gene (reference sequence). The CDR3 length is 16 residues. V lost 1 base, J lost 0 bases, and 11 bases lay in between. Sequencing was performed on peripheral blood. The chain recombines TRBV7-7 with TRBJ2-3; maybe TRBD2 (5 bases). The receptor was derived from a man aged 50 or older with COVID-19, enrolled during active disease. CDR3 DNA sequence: TGTGCCAGCAGCTTAGGTGGGAGCCAAAGCACAGATACGCAGTATTTT. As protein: CASSLGGSQSTDTQYF.